The 11 T cell receptor beta chains below were found in one sample sequenced in a study of CD8 T cells in ankylosing spondylitis (dated by TCRdb to the late 2010s). Library construction relied on 5' RACE. The listed sequencing device is Illumina HiSeq 2500. The public reads were reanalyzed by TCRdb: fastp trimming at Q25, MiXCR alignment, in-frame beta chains only. Rows with one shared CDR3 protein collapse into an entry with the most common genes and DNA. Across this sample there are 200,000 to 250,000 distinct CDR3 sequences, with roughly 10% seen only once. The top ten clones comprise 2.6% of the sample. Sequencing used blood, either unsorted or a sorted T cell fraction (not recorded which). The receptor set was obtained from a male donor with ankylosing spondylitis or in good health (not recorded which).

This clonotype was observed at least ten times. V and J are TRBV7-8 and TRBJ2-7, with 11 bases aligning to TRBD2. CDR1 and CDR2 (germline): SGHVS, FQNEAQ. The trim removed 5 bases at V and 2 bases at J, leaving 5 bases unmatched. The CDR3 covers 15 residues. Here the CDR3 DNA reads TGTGCCAGCAGCGCGACTAGCGGGGCCCCCTACGAGCAGTACTTC. Encoded protein: CASSATSGAPYEQYF.

This clonotype was counted many times. This sequence joins TRBV20-1 and TRBJ2-7, with D perhaps being TRBD1 or TRBD2 (7 bases each). Looked up from germline, CDR1 is DFQATT and CDR2 is SNEGSKA (reference sequence). The CDR3 runs 14 residues. Trimming took off 5 bases at V and 3 bases at J, with 17 bases between the two ends. The CDR3 DNA sequence: TGCAGTGCTCTACTCAGGGGGGGAAGCTACGAGCAGTACTTC. Encoded protein: CSALLRGGSYEQYF.

A few counts support this clonotype. This chain links TRBV21-1 with TRBJ2-5. TRBV21-1 is a pseudogene locus. This CDR3 is 14 amino acids long. In DNA form, the CDR3 reads TGTGCCAGCAGCAAAGAAGAGGCATGGGGGACCCAGTACTTC. This sequence encodes CASSKEEAWGTQYF.

The table lists this clonotype with a few counts. A much more abundant neighbour one base away suggests this may be a read error. This chain connects TRBV5-6 to TRBJ1-2; 7 positions agree with TRBD1. CDR1 SGHDT and CDR2 YYEEEE come from the germline V gene. The CDR3 spans 14 residues. For the CDR3, the DNA is TGTGCCAACAGCCAACCCGACAGGGCTTATGGCTACACCTTC. Residues: CANSQPDRAYGYTF.

Ten or more counts support this clonotype. In DNA form, the CDR3 reads TGTGCCAGCAGTTTAGTTACGGGGGGCGTTTATCAGCCCCAGCATTTT. Amino acids: CASSLVTGGVYQPQHF. The chain recombines TRBV28 with TRBJ1-5; the D gene is possibly TRBD1 (6 bases). Germline CDR1 MDHEN, CDR2 SYDVKM. The V end lost 2 bases, the J end lost 5 bases, and 16 bases lay between the germline ends. The CDR3 extends over 16 amino acids.

At least ten counts were recorded for this clonotype. The chain combines TRBV20-1 with TRBJ2-7, with D maybe TRBD2 (7 bases). The V end was cut by 4 bases, the J end by 4 bases, with 23 bases between. Germline CDR1 is DFQATT and CDR2 is SNEGSKA (reference sequence). The CDR3 runs to 16 residues. The CDR3 loop reads CSAKGGGNLFPYEQYF. CDR3 DNA sequence: TGCAGTGCTAAGGGGGGGGGCAACCTCTTCCCATACGAGCAGTACTTC.

This clonotype was found many times. The chain's CDR3 is CASSLGTDNYGYTF. The CDR3 nucleotides read TGCGCCAGCAGCTTGGGGACGGACAACTATGGCTACACCTTC. The rearrangement links TRBV5-1 to TRBJ1-2, with D unclear. The germline CDR1 and CDR2 sequences are SGHRS and YFSETQ. This CDR3 has 14 amino acids. The ends were cut back, 0 bases at V and 2 bases at J, with 8 bases in the middle.

Ten or more counts support this clonotype. This chain links TRBV18 with TRBJ2-4, with 7 nucleotides matching TRBD1. The V gene end was trimmed by 0 bases and the J gene end by 8 bases; junction bases not matched to a gene: 16. The CDR3 has 18 residues. Germline V lookup: CDR1 KGHSH, CDR2 LQKENI. CDR3 nucleotide sequence: TGTGCCAGCTCACCACCGATCAGGGGGACGGATTCCCTGGACATTCAGTACTTC. It specifies CASSPPIRGTDSLDIQYF.

As for this clonotype: This sequence may be a read error, since a much larger clone differs from it by one base. The CDR3 DNA reads as TGCAGTGCTAGTCCCACTCGACTAGCCACTTCGGGGTACAATGAGCAGTTCTTC. Its translation: CSASPTRLATSGYNEQFF. This chain links TRBV20-1 with TRBJ2-1; TRBD2 aligns across 7 bases. J gave up 4 bases and V 3 bases, and 18 bases lay outside the gene matches. CDR1 DFQATT and CDR2 SNEGSKA come from the germline V gene (reference sequence). The CDR3 loop spans 18 amino acids.

This clonotype was counted at least ten times. This chain links TRBV20-1 with TRBJ1-2; D perhaps matches TRBD1 (5 bases). The V gene's germline CDR1 is DFQATT and CDR2 SNEGSKA (reference sequence). The CDR3 is 17 residues long. Trimming pared 6 bases from V and 5 bases from J, leaving 28 bases between. In DNA form, the CDR3 reads TGCAGTGCGGATCCTCCAGCAGGGCCCACCCGAGGGTATGGCTACACCTTC. Translation: CSADPPAGPTRGYGYTF.

This clonotype came up many times. J is TRBJ2-3 and V is TRBV7-2, with D hard to call. The V end lost 1 base, the J end lost 1 base, and 9 bases lay between the germline ends. CDR1 and CDR2 (germline): SGHTA, FQGNSA. The CDR3 is 15 residues long. CDR3 amino acids: CASSLVYGGTDTQYF. CDR3 coding DNA: TGTGCCAGCAGCTTAGTTTACGGCGGCACAGATACGCAGTATTTT.